Sequencing of this TCR beta chain was carried out in a study of cytomegalovirus exposure and HLA in healthy donors. General study results and limits: Later analysis identified a missense DCLRE1C variant that was linked to TCR beta V- and J-gene trimming.

PCR primers comprised 60 Vbeta and 13 Jbeta primers. Clones were read by immunoSEQ multiplex PCR, and TCRdb kept only the in-frame ones, dropping some. The top ten hold about 0.62% of the sample, which has 150,000 or so clones, over 60% seen once. Comments on this clone: Its antigen is unknown.

The CDR3 loop spans 19 amino acids. The junction had 19 bases not matched to a gene; V was cut back by 5 bases and J by 3 bases. Per germline, CDR1 SGHTA and CDR2 FQGTGA. The receptor comes from a male donor in good health and CMV-seronegative. This sequence joins TRBV7-3 and TRBJ2-1; 7 nucleotides agree with TRBD2. Sequencing used PBMCs. The CDR3 loop reads CASSPFGEREVPLYNEQFF. The CDR3 nucleotides read TGTGCCAGCAGCCCTTTCGGGGAACGGGAGGTACCCCTCTACAATGAGCAGTTCTTC. The full variable domain, in which reference TRBV7-3 and TRBJ2-1 provide the parts outside the CDR3, is GAGVSQTPSNKVTEKGKYVELRCDPISGHTALYWYRQSLGQGPEFLIYFQGTGAADDSGLPNDRFFAVRPEGSVSTLKIQRTERGDSAVYLCASSPFGEREVPLYNEQFFGPGTRLTVL.